One sample yielded the 21 T cell receptor beta chains listed below, sequenced in a study of graft-versus-host responses after intestinal transplantation. Assay: immunoSEQ multiplex PCR; the TCRdb copy retains only in-frame clones and omits some. The table shows about 50,000 clones, with around 90% occurring only once. No antigen has been assigned to these receptors. Source: unstimulated CD4+ T cells sorted from spleen or lymph node cells, taken before transplant. These TCRs come from a human donor who was the organ donor for an intestinal transplant.

In its sample, this clone was seen once. The chain has TRBV5-1 and TRBJ2-6; D is unresolved. Looked up from germline, CDR1 is SGHRS and CDR2 is YFSETQ. The CDR3 covers 15 residues. Trimming stripped 6 bases from V and 0 bases from J, with 10 bases between. In nucleotides, the CDR3 is TGCGCCAGCACCGCCGTGGTCTCTGGGGCCAACGTCCTGACTTTC. Residues: CASTAVVSGANVLTF.

The V and J genes are TRBV5-4 and TRBJ2-3; 9 bases fit TRBD1. The CDR3 sequence is 15 residues long. Losses at the gene ends were 1 base for V and 4 bases for J; bases not matched to a gene: 4. Germline assignment: CDR1 SGHNT and CDR2 YYREEE (reference sequence). The CDR3 DNA sequence: TGTGCCAGCAGCTTGAGGGGGACAGGGTCAGATACGCAGTATTTT. This codes for CASSLRGTGSDTQYF.

A note on this clone: One junction end disagrees with the germline gene, perhaps due to a read error. The V and J genes are TRBV28 and TRBJ1-3; tentative D call: TRBD1 (6 bases). Germline-derived CDR1 and CDR2 are MDHEN and SYDVKM. The length of the CDR3 is 16 residues. The CDR3 nucleotides read TGTGCCAGCAGCCTAGGTCGGGGGGCAGCGGGAAGCACCATATATTTT. Its protein product is CASSLGRGAAGSTIYF.

The chain links TRBV7-2 to TRBJ2-1; 11 bases align to TRBD2. Germline loops: CDR1 SGHTA, CDR2 FQGNSA. The V gene end was trimmed by 0 bases and the J gene end by 7 bases; junction bases not matched to a gene: 8. The CDR3 has 17 amino acids. CDR3 sequence reads: CASSLATIAGGPNEQFF. In DNA form, the CDR3 reads TGTGCCAGCAGCTTAGCAACTATAGCGGGAGGGCCTAATGAGCAGTTCTTC.

V and J are TRBV30 and TRBJ2-3; tentative D call: TRBD2 (5 bases). V lost 3 bases, J lost 3 bases, and 13 bases lay in between. The CDR3 extends over 14 amino acids. The germline CDR1 and CDR2 sequences are GTSNPN and SVGIG (reference sequence). The CDR3, as DNA: TGTGCCTGGAGGGCGGTGGGGAGAACAGATACGCAGTATTTT. Its translation: CAWRAVGRTDTQYF.

The chain links TRBV10-3 to TRBJ2-7, with 7 bases that match TRBD2. The CDR3 covers 17 residues. Per the germline V gene, CDR1 is ENHRY and CDR2 is SYGVKD. The V and J ends lost 0 bases and 0 bases, in that order; junction bases with no gene match: 8. DNA of the CDR3: TGTGCCATCAGTGAGTCTGGGGGAGGGAGAAGCTCCTACGAGCAGTACTTC. Residues: CAISESGGGRSSYEQYF.

The chain links TRBV30 to TRBJ2-3; 11 bases match TRBD2. The CDR3 is made up of 13 amino acids. CDR1 and CDR2 from the germline V gene are GTSNPN and SVGIG (reference sequence). Trimming at V came to 4 bases and at J to 4 bases, leaving 1 base not matched to a gene. The CDR3 DNA reads TGTGCCTGGACTAGCGGGAGGCCAGATACGCAGTATTTT. Translated: CAWTSGRPDTQYF.

The chain employs TRBV28 and TRBJ1-6; D gene unclear. Germline lookup yields CDR1 MDHEN and CDR2 SYDVKM. The CDR3 totals 13 residues. V dropped 7 bases and J dropped 7 bases, with 11 bases sitting between them. DNA of the CDR3: TGTGCCAGCACCCCCAACAGAAATTCACCCCTCCACTTT. It specifies CASTPNRNSPLHF.

This chain links TRBV2 with TRBJ1-1; TRBD1 matches at 8 bases. Looked up from germline, CDR1 is SNHLY and CDR2 is FYNNEI. The CDR3 is 15 amino acids. V lost 3 bases to trimming and J lost 2 bases; unmatched junction nucleotides: 5. The CDR3: CASSDLGQGNTEAFF. CDR3 sequence (DNA): TGTGCCAGCAGTGACCTCGGACAGGGAAACACTGAAGCTTTCTTT.

The chain recombines TRBV30 with TRBJ1-4; 9 nucleotides agree with TRBD1. Germline-derived CDR1 and CDR2 are GTSNPN and SVGIG (reference sequence). V lost 4 bases, J lost 3 bases, and 9 bases stayed unmatched. The CDR3 sequence is 16 residues long. Here the CDR3 DNA reads TGTGCCTGGAACAGGGGGCGAGGGAAGGCTAATGAAAAACTGTTTTTT. Its translation is CAWNRGRGKANEKLFF. Full variable domain (rest looked up from reference TRBV30 and TRBJ1-4): SQTIHQWPATLVQPVGSPLSLECTVEGTSNPNLYWYRQAAGRGLQLLFYSVGIGQISSEVPQNLSASRPQDRQFILSSKKLLLSDSGFYLCAWNRGRGKANEKLFFGSGTQLSVL.

This sequence joins TRBV18 and TRBJ2-7; 7 nucleotides line up with TRBD1. This CDR3 comprises 15 residues. The germline V gene encodes CDR1 KGHSH and CDR2 LQKENI. Germline trimming cut 1 base from V and 6 bases from J; bases unmatched to any gene: 9. CDR3 coding DNA: TGTGCCAGCTCACCACAAAATGACAGGGCTGGCGAGCAGTACTTC. Protein: CASSPQNDRAGEQYF. The complete variable domain, with remaining parts taken from reference TRBV18 and TRBJ2-7, reads NAGVMQNPRHLVRRRGQEARLRCSPMKGHSHVYWYRQLPEEGLKFMVYLQKENIIDESGMPKERFSAEFPKEGPSILRIQQVVRGDSAAYFCASSPQNDRAGEQYFGPGTRLTVT.

This chain joins TRBV19 and TRBJ1-5, with 11 nucleotides matching TRBD1. Germline V gene sequence: CDR1 LNHDA, CDR2 SQIVND (reference sequence). The junction had 6 bases not matched to a gene; V was cut back by 5 bases and J by 0 bases. The CDR3 totals 17 residues. CDR3 sequence reads: CASSLGQGASSNQPQHF. The CDR3 nucleotides are TGTGCCAGTAGTTTAGGACAGGGGGCGAGTAGCAATCAGCCCCAGCATTTT. Filled out from reference TRBV19 and TRBJ1-5, the complete variable domain reads DGGITQSPKYLFRKEGQNVTLSCEQNLNHDAMYWYRQDPGQGLRLIYYSQIVNDFQKGDIAEGYSVSREKKESFPLTVTSAQKNPTAFYLCASSLGQGASSNQPQHFGDGTRLSIL.

The chain couples TRBV6-4 to TRBJ1-1; 7 bases fit TRBD1. CDR3 length equals 16 residues. Germline CDR1 is MRHNA and CDR2 is SNTAGT. J gave up 2 bases and V 2 bases, and 8 bases lay outside the gene matches. CDR3 in amino acids: CASSDPDRARNTEAFF. CDR3 sequence (DNA): TGTGCCAGCAGTGACCCCGACAGGGCCCGCAACACTGAAGCTTTCTTT.

The rearrangement links TRBV6-6 to TRBJ2-7; D is undetermined. The V end was cut by 0 bases, the J end by 3 bases, with 6 bases between. Germline CDR1 MNHNY, CDR2 SVGAGI (reference sequence). The CDR3 has 13 residues. The chain's CDR3 is CASSYSHSYEQYF. The CDR3 DNA follows: TGTGCCAGCAGTTACTCCCACAGCTACGAGCAGTACTTC.

The V gene is TRBV5-4, the J gene TRBJ2-1; TRBD2 matches at 11 bases. This CDR3 spans 16 amino acids. V shed 3 bases and J 3 bases; nucleotides not matched to a gene: 5. In germline, CDR1 is SGHNT, CDR2 YYREEE (reference sequence). The CDR3 reads CASSSMTSGIYNEQFF. The CDR3 nucleotides are TGTGCCAGCAGCTCGATGACTAGCGGGATCTACAATGAGCAGTTCTTC.

This clone was observed a single time. The rearrangement uses TRBV6-5 and TRBJ1-5; D is unresolved. The V end was cut by 0 bases, the J end by 6 bases, with 6 bases between. The CDR3 runs 13 residues. CDR1 and CDR2 from the germline V gene are MNHEY and SVGAGI. CDR3 sequence (DNA): TGTGCCAGCAGTTACTCGAAGGGTCAGCCCCAGCATTTT. Protein product: CASSYSKGQPQHF.

This clone was observed a handful of times. V usage is TRBV28 and J usage is TRBJ2-7, with 12 bases lining up with TRBD1. This CDR3 contains 15 residues. Germline loops: CDR1 MDHEN, CDR2 SYDVKM. J was trimmed by 4 bases and V by 10 bases; bases with no gene match: 11. The CDR3 is CATSKPGQGAYEQYF. The CDR3 DNA is TGTGCCACCTCCAAACCGGGACAGGGGGCGTACGAGCAGTACTTC.

The chain recombines TRBV7-9 with TRBJ2-3, with 7 bases matching TRBD2. The CDR3 length is 15 residues. Germline values: CDR1 SEHNR, CDR2 FQNEAQ (reference sequence). J was trimmed by 2 bases and V by 5 bases; bases with no gene match: 7. The chain's CDR3 is CASSPGRAPTDTQYF. The DNA of the CDR3 is TGTGCCAGCAGCCCAGGGAGGGCTCCCACAGATACGCAGTATTTT.

The chain is built from TRBV6-1 and TRBJ1-6; 9 positions agree with TRBD1. Germline CDR1 MNHNS, CDR2 SASEGT. This CDR3 comprises 14 residues. V trimming: 1 base; J trimming: 10 bases; junction bases outside the gene matches: 2. The CDR3 nucleotides read TGTGCCAGCAGTGAAGGGGACAGGGTCTCACCCCTCCACTTT. Translating gives CASSEGDRVSPLHF.

This chain uses TRBV15 with TRBJ1-2, with D unclear. V gave up 0 bases and J gave up 1 base, with 3 bases separating them. CDR3 length equals 13 residues. Germline V gives CDR1 LNHNV, CDR2 YYDKDF (reference sequence). The CDR3: CATSREGNYGYTF. In nucleotides, the CDR3 is TGTGCCACCAGCAGAGAGGGTAACTATGGCTACACCTTC.

This chain uses TRBV7-6 with TRBJ2-2; 13 bases are shared with TRBD2. CDR1 and CDR2 from the germline V gene are SGHVS and FNYEAQ. The CDR3 sequence is 16 residues long. After removal of 6 bases from V and 6 bases from J, the junction contained 7 bases not matched to a gene. DNA of the CDR3: TGTGCCAGCAGATCCCGACTAGCGGGGGGTCCCGGGGAGCTGTTTTTT. As protein: CASRSRLAGGPGELFF.